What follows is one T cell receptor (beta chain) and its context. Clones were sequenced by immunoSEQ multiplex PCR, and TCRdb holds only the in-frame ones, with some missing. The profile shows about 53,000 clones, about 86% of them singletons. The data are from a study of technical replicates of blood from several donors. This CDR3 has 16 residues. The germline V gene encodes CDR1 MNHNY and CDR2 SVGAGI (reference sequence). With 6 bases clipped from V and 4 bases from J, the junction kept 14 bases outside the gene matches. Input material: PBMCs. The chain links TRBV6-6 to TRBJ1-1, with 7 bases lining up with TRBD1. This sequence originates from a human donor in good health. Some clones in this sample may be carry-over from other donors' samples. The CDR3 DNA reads TGTGCCAGCAGCCCCTCCCGGAGGGGGCAGGGCACTGAAGCTTTCTTT. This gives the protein CASSPSRRGQGTEAFF.